This entry lists 17 T cell receptor beta chains sequenced from one sample in a study of blood T cell repertoires in COVID-19. Sequenced by immunoSEQ multiplex PCR; TCRdb stores in-frame clones only, minus some. The sample comprises a few hundred thousand clones, approximately 82% of which are singletons, and 9.7% rests with the top ten. The sequenced material came from peripheral blood. All receptors derive from a man aged 45 to 65 with active or convalescent COVID-19.

The chain is built from TRBV19 and TRBJ1-5, with 7 nucleotides matching TRBD1. The CDR3 totals 16 residues. The V and J ends lost 8 bases and 3 bases, in that order; junction bases with no gene match: 13. CDR1 and CDR2 (germline): LNHDA, SQIVND (reference sequence). The CDR3 nucleotides read TGTGCCAGTCCTTTAAGACAGGGCAAATTCAATCAGCCCCAGCATTTT. Its protein is CASPLRQGKFNQPQHF.

The chain carries TRBV7-2 and TRBJ2-2; possible D gene TRBD2, 6 bases. Trimming took 2 bases from V and 6 from J, leaving 10 bases between them. The CDR3 loop spans 14 amino acids. Per the germline V gene, CDR1 is SGHTA and CDR2 is FQGNSA. The CDR3 is CASSLSSSAGELFF. CDR3 DNA sequence: TGTGCCAGCAGCTTAAGCTCTAGCGCCGGGGAGCTGTTTTTT.

The chain uses TRBV28 and TRBJ2-5; 15 bases align to TRBD2. The V and J ends lost 3 bases and 5 bases, in that order; junction bases with no gene match: 1. The germline gives CDR1 MDHEN, CDR2 SYDVKM. This CDR3 is built from 15 residues. The CDR3 bases are TGTGCCAGCAGTTTCGGGACTAGCGGGGGGGAGACCCAGTACTTC. Protein: CASSFGTSGGETQYF.

The rearrangement links TRBV7-2 to TRBJ1-1; a weak D match, TRBD1 (6 bases). Germline CDR1 SGHTA, CDR2 FQGNSA. This CDR3 is built from 13 residues. V was shortened by 5 bases and J by 10 bases, with 17 bases between the two germline ends. Here the CDR3 reads CASSLSGGAGAFF. In DNA, the CDR3 is TGTGCCAGCAGCCTGAGTGGGGGGGCCGGAGCTTTCTTT.

This sequence joins TRBV7-9 and TRBJ1-1, with D perhaps matching TRBD1 (5 bases). Germline values: CDR1 SEHNR, CDR2 FQNEAQ (reference sequence). The CDR3 extends over 15 amino acids. Between the trimmed V and J ends, which lost 1 base and 5 bases, there was a span of 14 bases. This CDR3 is CASSLDDSLRTEAFF. For the CDR3, the DNA is TGTGCCAGCAGCTTAGACGACAGTCTCAGGACTGAAGCTTTCTTT.

This clone was seen more than once but under ten times. The V and J genes are TRBV20-1 and TRBJ1-2; D is uncertain. This CDR3 spans 11 amino acids. Germline lookup yields CDR1 DFQATT and CDR2 SNEGSKA (reference sequence). Trimming stripped 7 bases from V and 2 bases from J, with 8 bases between. DNA for the CDR3: TGCAGTGTAGGCGGGAACTATGGCTACACCTTC. Its protein is CSVGGNYGYTF.

CDR3 residues: CASSMMGLAGNIQYF. CDR3 nucleotides: TGTGCCAGTAGTATGATGGGACTAGCGGGAAACATTCAGTACTTC. The chain recombines TRBV19 with TRBJ2-4, with 12 bases lining up with TRBD2. The CDR3 is 15 residues long. Germline-derived CDR1 and CDR2 are LNHDA and SQIVND (reference sequence). V gave up 3 bases and J gave up 6 bases; unmatched junction bases: 3.

This chain uses TRBV4-2 with TRBJ1-2; D possibly corresponds to TRBD1 (5 bases). The CDR3 has 16 residues. From germline, CDR1 is LGHNA and CDR2 YNFKEQ. The V end was cut by 1 base, the J end by 4 bases, with 16 bases between. CDR3 sequence reads: CASSQVSGPTVYGYTF. The CDR3 coding sequence is TGTGCCAGCAGCCAAGTTTCAGGGCCAACCGTCTATGGCTACACCTTC.

This rearrangement joins TRBV12-2 to TRBJ2-7; the table gives TRBD2 as D, unverified against the DNA. TRBV12-2 has pseudogene status. This CDR3 contains 16 residues. CDR3 sequence reads: CASRSRGAGVPYEQYF. The CDR3 DNA sequence: TGTGCAAGTCGCTCCAGAGGAGCGGGAGTCCCCTACGAGCAGTACTTC.

This clone has at least ten counts. The rearrangement joins TRBV2 to TRBJ1-3, with D perhaps matching TRBD1 (6 bases). This CDR3 comprises 13 residues. The V end was cut by 6 bases, the J end by 6 bases, with 12 bases between. In germline, CDR1 is SNHLY, CDR2 FYNNEI. The CDR3 DNA reads TGTGCCAGCAGACAGGGACAAGAAAACACCATATATTTT. Its protein is CASRQGQENTIYF. Filled out from reference TRBV2 and TRBJ1-3, the complete variable domain reads EPEVTQTPSHQVTQMGQEVILRCVPISNHLYFYWYRQILGQKVEFLVSFYNNEISEKSEIFDDQFSVERPDGSNFTLKIRSTKLEDSAMYFCASRQGQENTIYFGEGSWLTVV.

The V gene is TRBV15, the J gene TRBJ2-1; TRBD1 aligns across 10 bases. Germline V gene lookup returns CDR1 LNHNV and CDR2 YYDKDF (reference sequence). After removal of 0 bases from V and 3 bases from J, the junction contained 5 bases not matched to a gene. The CDR3 sequence is 17 residues long. The CDR3 DNA follows: TGTGCCACCAGCAGAGAAATTGGGGACAGGGGCTACAATGAGCAGTTCTTC. Its protein product is CATSREIGDRGYNEQFF.

The chain combines TRBV20-1 with TRBJ1-3; D is unresolved. The V end lost 3 bases, the J end lost 3 bases, and 6 bases lay between the germline ends. This CDR3 spans 12 amino acids. CDR1 and CDR2 (germline): DFQATT, SNEGSKA (reference sequence). CDR3 amino acids: CSASLDGNTIYF. CDR3 nucleotides: TGCAGTGCTAGTCTAGATGGAAACACCATATATTTT.

This clone was recorded a few times. The V gene is TRBV24-1, the J gene TRBJ1-5, with D possibly TRBD1 on 6 matching bases. Germline V gene lookup returns CDR1 KGHDR and CDR2 SFDVKD. Trimming pared 3 bases from V and 5 bases from J, leaving 16 bases between. The CDR3 covers 16 residues. This chain's CDR3 is CATSDKTRGLYQPQHF. The DNA of the CDR3 is TGTGCCACCAGTGATAAGACAAGGGGGTTGTATCAGCCCCAGCATTTT.

The count of this clone is one. The genes are TRBV5-1 and TRBJ1-4; 10 bases line up with TRBD1. This CDR3 is 15 amino acids long. The V gene end was trimmed by 4 bases and the J gene end by 8 bases; junction bases not matched to a gene: 8. Germline V gives CDR1 SGHRS, CDR2 YFSETQ. The CDR3 DNA reads TGCGCCAGCAGCCCCCGGACAGGGGGGGTCGAAAAACTGTTTTTT. Protein product: CASSPRTGGVEKLFF.

The rearrangement joins TRBV5-1 to TRBJ2-3; TRBD1 agrees at 7 bases. The CDR3 contains 15 residues. Germline-derived CDR1 and CDR2 are SGHRS and YFSETQ. The V segment lost 4 bases and the J segment 2 bases; nucleotides outside the gene matches: 7. This chain's CDR3 is CASSRDREVTDTQYF. DNA of the CDR3: TGCGCCAGCAGCCGTGACAGGGAAGTCACAGATACGCAGTATTTT. The whole variable domain, filled in from reference TRBV5-1 and TRBJ2-3, reads KAGVTQTPRYLIKTRGQQVTLSCSPISGHRSVSWYQQTPGQGLQFLFEYFSETQRNKGNFPGRFSGRQFSNSRSEMNVSTLELGDSALYLCASSRDREVTDTQYFGPGTRLTVL.

V usage is TRBV19 and J usage is TRBJ1-5, with 8 bases aligning to TRBD1. V lost 4 bases, J lost 0 bases, and 5 bases stayed unmatched. CDR3 length equals 16 residues. The germline gives CDR1 LNHDA, CDR2 SQIVND (reference sequence). For the CDR3, the DNA is TGTGCCAGTAGTAGAAGACAGGGGCATAGCAATCAGCCCCAGCATTTT. Its protein is CASSRRQGHSNQPQHF.

The chain couples TRBV7-3 to TRBJ1-5; a weak D match, TRBD1 (5 bases). The CDR3 loop spans 20 amino acids. With 5 bases removed from V and 6 bases from J, the gap between germline ends came to 32 bases. Looked up from germline, CDR1 is SGHTA and CDR2 is FQGTGA. Here the CDR3 reads CASSPPLMIRDGQGGQPQHF. The CDR3 region has the DNA TGTGCCAGCAGCCCACCCTTGATGATAAGAGATGGGCAGGGAGGTCAGCCCCAGCATTTT.